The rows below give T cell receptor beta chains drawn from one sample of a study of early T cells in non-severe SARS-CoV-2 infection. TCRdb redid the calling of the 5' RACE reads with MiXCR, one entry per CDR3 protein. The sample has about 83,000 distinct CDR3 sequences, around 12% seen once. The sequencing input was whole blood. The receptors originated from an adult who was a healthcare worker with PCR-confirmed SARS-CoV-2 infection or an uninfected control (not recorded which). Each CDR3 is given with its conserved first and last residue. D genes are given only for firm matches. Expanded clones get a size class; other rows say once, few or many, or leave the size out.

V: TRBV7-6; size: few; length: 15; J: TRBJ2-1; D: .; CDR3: CASSTTGTYLGEQFF; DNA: TGTGCCAGCAGCACCACCGGGACTTACCTGGGTGAGCAGTTCTTC
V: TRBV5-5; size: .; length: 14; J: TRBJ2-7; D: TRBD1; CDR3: CASSPGTERHEQYF; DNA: TGTGCCAGCAGCCCGGGGACAGAGAGACACGAGCAGTACTTC
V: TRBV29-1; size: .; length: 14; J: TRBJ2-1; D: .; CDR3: CSVPWGPIRNEQFF; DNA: TGCAGCGTCCCATGGGGCCCCATCCGCAATGAGCAGTTCTTC
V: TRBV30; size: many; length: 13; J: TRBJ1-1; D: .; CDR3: CALMAPLNTEAFF; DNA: TGTGCCCTCATGGCGCCATTGAACACTGAAGCTTTCTTT
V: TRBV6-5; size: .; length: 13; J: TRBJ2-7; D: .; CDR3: CASSYARGYEQYF; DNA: TGTGCCAGCAGTTATGCACGCGGCTACGAGCAGTACTTC
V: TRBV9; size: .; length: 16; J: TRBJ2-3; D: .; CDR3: CASSVAGPPSTDTQYF; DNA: TGTGCCAGCAGCGTAGCCGGGCCCCCTAGCACAGATACGCAGTATTTT
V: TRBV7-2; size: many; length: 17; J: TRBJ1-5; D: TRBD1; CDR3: CASSLESGRQGDRPQHF; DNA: TGTGCCAGCAGCTTAGAGTCGGGTAGACAGGGGGATCGTCCCCAGCATTTT
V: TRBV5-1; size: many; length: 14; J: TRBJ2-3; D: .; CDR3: CASNDGSPRDTQYF; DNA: TGCGCCAGCAATGACGGGAGCCCCAGGGATACGCAGTATTTT
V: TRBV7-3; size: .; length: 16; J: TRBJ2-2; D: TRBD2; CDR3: CASSSSTSGTAGELFF; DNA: TGTGCCAGCAGCTCCTCGACTAGCGGGACGGCCGGGGAGCTGTTTTTT
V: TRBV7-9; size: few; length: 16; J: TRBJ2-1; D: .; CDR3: CASSLTLGQVYNEQFF; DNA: TGTGCCAGCAGCTTAACCCTGGGTCAGGTCTACAATGAGCAGTTCTTC
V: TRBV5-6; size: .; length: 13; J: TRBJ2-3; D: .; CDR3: CASSLGPMEAQYF; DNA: TGTGCCAGCAGCTTGGGACCTATGGAGGCGCAGTATTTT
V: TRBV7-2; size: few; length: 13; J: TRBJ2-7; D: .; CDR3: CASSLNANYEQYF; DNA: TGTGCCAGCAGCTTAAATGCAAACTACGAGCAGTACTTC
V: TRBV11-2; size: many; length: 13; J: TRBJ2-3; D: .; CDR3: CASSLEIPDTQYF; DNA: TGTGCCAGCAGCTTAGAGATCCCAGATACGCAGTATTTT
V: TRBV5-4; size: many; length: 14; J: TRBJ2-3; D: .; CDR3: CASSLWRSTDTQYF; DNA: TGTGCCAGCAGCTTATGGAGGAGCACAGATACGCAGTATTTT
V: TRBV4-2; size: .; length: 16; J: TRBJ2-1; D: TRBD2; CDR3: CASTTSSGRAINEQFF; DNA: TGTGCCAGCACGACATCTAGCGGGAGGGCCATAAATGAGCAGTTCTTC
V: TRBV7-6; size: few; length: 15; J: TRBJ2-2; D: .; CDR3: CASSLVSINTGELFF; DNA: TGTGCCAGCAGCTTAGTTAGTATTAACACCGGGGAGCTGTTTTTT
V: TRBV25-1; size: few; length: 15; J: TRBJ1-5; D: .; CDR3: CASSESGVNNQPQHF; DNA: TGTGCCAGCAGTGAATCGGGGGTGAATAATCAGCCCCAGCATTTT
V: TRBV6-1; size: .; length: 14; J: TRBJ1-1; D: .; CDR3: CASSEVVGNTEAFF; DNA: TGTGCCAGCAGTGAGGTGGTGGGGAACACTGAAGCTTTCTTT
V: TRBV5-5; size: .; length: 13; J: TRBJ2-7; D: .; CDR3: CASSFDWTYEQYF; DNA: TGTGCCAGCAGCTTCGACTGGACCTACGAGCAGTACTTC
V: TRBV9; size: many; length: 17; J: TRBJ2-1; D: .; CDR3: CASSVGRQRADYNEQFF; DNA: TGTGCCAGCAGCGTAGGTAGGCAGCGGGCAGACTACAATGAGCAGTTCTTC
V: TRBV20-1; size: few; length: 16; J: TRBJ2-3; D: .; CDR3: CSARDHGDPRTDTQYF; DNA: TGCAGTGCTAGAGATCATGGCGACCCCAGGACAGATACGCAGTATTTT
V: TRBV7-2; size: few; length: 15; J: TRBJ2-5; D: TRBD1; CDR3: CASSLRQGFQETQYF; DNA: TGTGCCAGCAGCTTAAGACAGGGCTTCCAAGAGACCCAGTACTTC
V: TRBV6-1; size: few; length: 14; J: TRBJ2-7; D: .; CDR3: CASSDAGATYEQYF; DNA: TGTGCCAGCAGTGATGCGGGGGCTACCTACGAGCAGTACTTC
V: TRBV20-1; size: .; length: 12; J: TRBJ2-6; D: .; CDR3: CSAHSGANVLTF; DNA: TGCAGTGCCCACTCTGGGGCCAACGTCCTGACTTTC
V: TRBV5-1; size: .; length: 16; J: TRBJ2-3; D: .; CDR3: CASSLVARGAPDTQYF; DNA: TGCGCCAGCAGCTTGGTTGCAAGGGGCGCCCCAGATACGCAGTATTTT
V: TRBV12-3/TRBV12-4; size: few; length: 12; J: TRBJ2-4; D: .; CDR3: CASGLKSGIQYF; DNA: TGTGCCAGTGGTCTGAAGAGTGGCATTCAGTACTTC
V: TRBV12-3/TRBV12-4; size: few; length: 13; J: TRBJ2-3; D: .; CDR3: CASSLRGEDTQYF; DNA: TGTGCCAGCAGTTTAAGAGGGGAAGATACGCAGTATTTT
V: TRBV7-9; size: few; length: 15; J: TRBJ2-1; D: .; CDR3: CASSLGSNSANEQFF; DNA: TGTGCCAGCAGCCTCGGGAGTAATTCCGCCAATGAGCAGTTCTTC
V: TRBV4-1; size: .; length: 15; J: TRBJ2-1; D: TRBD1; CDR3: CASSRLGQGANEQFF; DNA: TGCGCCAGCAGCCGATTGGGACAGGGTGCCAATGAGCAGTTCTTC
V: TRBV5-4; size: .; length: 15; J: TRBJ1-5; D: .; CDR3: CASSLAWGAVDTQHF; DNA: TGTGCCAGCAGCTTGGCCTGGGGGGCAGTAGATACGCAGCATTTT
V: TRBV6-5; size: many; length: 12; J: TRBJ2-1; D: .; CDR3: CASSVPPGEQFF; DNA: TGTGCCAGCAGTGTTCCCCCGGGTGAGCAGTTCTTC
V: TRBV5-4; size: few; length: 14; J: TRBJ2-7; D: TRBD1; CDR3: CASSSGTGGLEQYF; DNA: TGTGCCAGCAGCTCAGGGACAGGGGGCCTGGAGCAGTACTTC
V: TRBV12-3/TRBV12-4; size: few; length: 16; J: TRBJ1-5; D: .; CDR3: CASSLLGRESNQPQHF; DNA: TGTGCCAGCAGTTTACTAGGCAGGGAAAGCAATCAGCCCCAGCATTTT
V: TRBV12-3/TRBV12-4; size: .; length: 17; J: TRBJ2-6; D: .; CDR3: CASRNAEGWAGANVLTF; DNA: TGTGCCAGCAGAAACGCTGAGGGCTGGGCTGGGGCCAACGTCCTGACTTTC
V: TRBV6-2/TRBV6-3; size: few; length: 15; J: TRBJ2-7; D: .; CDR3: CASSGRASPAYEQYF; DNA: TGTGCCAGCAGCGGGAGAGCTAGCCCCGCCTACGAGCAGTACTTC
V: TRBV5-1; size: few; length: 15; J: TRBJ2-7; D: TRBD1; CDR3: CASSLGTGRTYEQYF; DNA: TGCGCCAGCAGCTTGGGGACAGGCCGAACCTACGAGCAGTACTTC
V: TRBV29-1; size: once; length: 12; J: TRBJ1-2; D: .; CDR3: CSVQQDSYGYTF; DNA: TGCAGCGTCCAGCAGGACAGCTATGGCTACACCTTC
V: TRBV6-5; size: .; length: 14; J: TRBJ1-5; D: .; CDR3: CASKPSGRNQPQHF; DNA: TGTGCCAGCAAGCCTTCGGGTAGGAATCAGCCCCAGCATTTT
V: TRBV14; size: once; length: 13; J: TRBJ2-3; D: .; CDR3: CASSQDLRTAQYF; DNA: TGTGCCAGCAGCCAAGATCTACGGACTGCGCAGTATTTT
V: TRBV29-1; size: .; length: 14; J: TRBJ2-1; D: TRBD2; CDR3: CSVALAGSYNEQFF; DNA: TGCAGCGTTGCCCTAGCGGGGTCCTACAATGAGCAGTTCTTC
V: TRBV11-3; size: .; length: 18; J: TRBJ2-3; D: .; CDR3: CASSAIRHLGVDSDTQYF; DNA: TGTGCCAGCAGCGCTATTCGTCACTTAGGCGTGGACTCAGATACGCAGTATTTT
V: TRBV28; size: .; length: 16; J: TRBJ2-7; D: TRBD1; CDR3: CASSSLDRSGSYEQYF; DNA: TGTGCCAGCAGTTCCCTGGACAGGTCGGGCTCCTACGAGCAGTACTTC
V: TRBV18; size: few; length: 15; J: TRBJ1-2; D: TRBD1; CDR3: CATTDRERSNYGYTF; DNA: TGTGCCACCACGGACAGGGAAAGGTCTAACTATGGCTACACCTTC
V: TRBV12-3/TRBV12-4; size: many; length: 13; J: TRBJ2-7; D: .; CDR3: CASSLPPPGEQYF; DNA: TGTGCCAGCAGTTTGCCGCCTCCTGGCGAGCAGTACTTC
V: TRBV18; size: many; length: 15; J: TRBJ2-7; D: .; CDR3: CASSPMKGGSYEQYF; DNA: TGTGCCAGCTCACCAATGAAGGGGGGCTCCTACGAGCAGTACTTC
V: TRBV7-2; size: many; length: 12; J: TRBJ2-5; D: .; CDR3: CASSLDSETQYF; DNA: TGTGCCAGCAGCTTAGATTCGGAGACCCAGTACTTC
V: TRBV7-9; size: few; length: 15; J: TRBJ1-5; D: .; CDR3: CASSLGDRSNQPQHF; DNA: TGTGCCAGCAGCTTAGGAGACAGGAGCAATCAGCCCCAGCATTTT
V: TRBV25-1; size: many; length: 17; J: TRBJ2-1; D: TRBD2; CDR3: CATHPPRGTSGDNEQFF; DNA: TGTGCCACCCACCCTCCTCGAGGGACTAGCGGGGACAATGAGCAGTTCTTC
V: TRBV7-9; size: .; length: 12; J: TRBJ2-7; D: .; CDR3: CASSLARGMQYF; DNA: TGTGCCAGCAGCTTAGCTCGGGGGATGCAGTACTTC
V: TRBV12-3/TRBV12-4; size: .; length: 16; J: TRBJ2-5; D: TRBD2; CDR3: CASSLRLAGDSETQYF; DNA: TGTGCCAGCAGTTTGAGGCTAGCGGGAGACTCAGAGACCCAGTACTTC
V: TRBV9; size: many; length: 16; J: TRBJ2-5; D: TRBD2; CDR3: CASSIGTSGIQETQYF; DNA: TGTGCCAGCAGCATCGGGACTAGCGGGATCCAAGAGACCCAGTACTTC
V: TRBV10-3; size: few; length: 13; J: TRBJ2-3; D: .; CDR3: CAISGFPWDTQYF; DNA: TGTGCCATCAGTGGGTTCCCCTGGGATACGCAGTATTTT
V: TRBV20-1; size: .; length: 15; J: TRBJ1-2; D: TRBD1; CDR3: CSASTGDTLNYGYTF; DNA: TGCAGTGCTAGCACAGGGGACACCCTTAACTATGGCTACACCTTC
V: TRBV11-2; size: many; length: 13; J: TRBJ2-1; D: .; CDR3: CASSSDWGDEQFF; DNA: TGTGCCAGCAGCTCGGACTGGGGGGATGAGCAGTTCTTC
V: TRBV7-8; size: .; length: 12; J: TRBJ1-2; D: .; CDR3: CASSSPNYGYTF; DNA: TGTGCCAGCAGCTCCCCTAACTATGGCTACACCTTC
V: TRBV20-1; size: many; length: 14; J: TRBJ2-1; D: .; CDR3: CSARGTFSYNEQFF; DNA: TGCAGTGCACGGGGAACTTTCTCCTACAATGAGCAGTTCTTC
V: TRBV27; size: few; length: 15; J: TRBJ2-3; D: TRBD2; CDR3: CASSRAGGFTDTQYF; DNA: TGTGCCAGCAGTCGTGCGGGAGGATTCACAGATACGCAGTATTTT
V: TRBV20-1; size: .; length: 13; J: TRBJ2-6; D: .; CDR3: CSARRSGANVLTF; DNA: TGCAGTGCTAGACGTAGTGGGGCCAACGTCCTGACTTTC